These T cell receptor beta chains were read from a single sample in a study of T cell responses to AZD1222 COVID-19 vaccine. TCRdb keeps only in-frame clones here, not all; method: immunoSEQ multiplex PCR. The sample carries tens of thousands of clones, 89% recorded once. The material was peripheral blood, obtained on day 0 of AZD1222 vaccination. Receptor source: an adult in good health. The conserved cysteine and the conserved F or W are not part of the CDR3 here. Where a row states a size, it is once, few, many or the class of an expanded clone; other rows omit it.

cdr3_length clone_size j_call v_call cdr3_aa
13 - TRBJ2-5 TRBV5-1 ASSSRRGDDETQY
12 - TRBJ1-1 TRBV10-3 AISDGDLITEAF
14 - TRBJ2-7 TRBV6-1 ASSEYGGTGFEEQY
13 - TRBJ1-2 TRBV19 ASSTRAFGPHGYT
16 - TRBJ1-3 TRBV7-9 ASSALRDRAISGNTIY
13 - TRBJ1-2 TRBV27 ASSKTGGGGYGYT
11 - TRBJ1-1 TRBV7-9 ASKKGEATEAF
15 - TRBJ1-5 TRBV5-6 ASSLGVRDFSNQPQH
14 - TRBJ1-1 TRBV19 ASRTQGGQGVSEAF
11 - TRBJ2-7 TRBV6-5 ASSRDYGYEQY
15 - TRBJ2-2 TRBV13 ASSLGLPVGGTGELF
11 - TRBJ1-5 TRBV7-2 ASSPQGGQPQH
13 - TRBJ2-7 TRBV5-5 ASGEGENFFYEQY
13 - TRBJ1-1 TRBV6-5 ASSYFAGMNTEAF
17 few TRBJ2-3 TRBV5-1 ASSLSPTLSGGPTDTQY
13 - TRBJ1-1 TRBV27 ASKILGGAGTEAF